This T cell receptor beta chain was retrieved from a study of blood T cell repertoires in COVID-19. Clones were read by immunoSEQ multiplex PCR, and TCRdb kept only the in-frame ones, dropping some. Among tens of thousands of clones listed, over 75% were seen once. V lost 4 bases and J lost 5; bases outside the gene matches: 5. This CDR3 has 15 amino acids. The germline gives CDR1 LNHDA, CDR2 SQIVND (reference sequence). The sequence was obtained from a man between 60 and 75 years old with COVID-19, enrolled during active disease. Specimen: peripheral blood. This chain joins TRBV19 and TRBJ1-5; 10 bases are shared with TRBD1. CDR3 protein: CASSTTGTGDQPQHF. CDR3 in DNA: TGTGCCAGTAGTACGACCGGGACAGGGGATCAGCCCCAGCATTTT.